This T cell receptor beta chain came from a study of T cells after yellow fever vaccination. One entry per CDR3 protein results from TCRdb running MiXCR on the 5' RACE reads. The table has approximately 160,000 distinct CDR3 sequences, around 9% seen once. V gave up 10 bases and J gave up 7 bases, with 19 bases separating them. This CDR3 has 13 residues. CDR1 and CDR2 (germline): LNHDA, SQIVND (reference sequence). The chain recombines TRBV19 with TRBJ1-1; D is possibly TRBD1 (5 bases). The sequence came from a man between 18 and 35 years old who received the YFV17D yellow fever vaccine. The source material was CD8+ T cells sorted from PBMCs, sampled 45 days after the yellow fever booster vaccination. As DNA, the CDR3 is TGTGCCACCCGGGGGGGTTCCGTTGGTGAAGCTTTCTTT. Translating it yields CATRGGSVGEAFF.